Listed below are T cell receptor beta chains from one sample, sequenced in a study of cytomegalovirus exposure and HLA in healthy donors. Produced via immunoSEQ multiplex PCR; TCRdb's table is partial and in-frame only. The sample records more than 150,000 clones, 76% being singletons. Sequencing was done on a sample of PBMCs. These receptors were collected from a young woman in good health and CMV-seropositive. Both conserved end residues are part of each CDR3. A D gene is named only where the DNA matches it firmly. Clone size is given for some rows only: seen once, a few or many times, or a class if the clone is expanded.

>TRBJ2-3|-|TRBD1|TRBV9
TGTGCCAGCAGCGTAGCCACAGGGGGGAAGCGGGATACGCAGTATTTT
CASSVATGGKRDTQYF
>TRBJ2-7|-|-|TRBV29-1
TGCAGCGTTGAATTTCCAGGGGAATACTCCTACGAGCAGTACTTC
CSVEFPGEYSYEQYF
>TRBJ2-5|once|-|TRBV6-5
TGTGCCAGCAGTTACTCGATAGGGGGTTTATTGGAGACCCAGTACTTC
CASSYSIGGLLETQYF
>TRBJ1-6|-|TRBD1|TRBV6-1
TGTGCCAGCAGTGCTTTTCCGGGACAGGGAGCGGGATCACCCCTCCACTTT
CASSAFPGQGAGSPLHF
>TRBJ2-5|-|-|TRBV10-1
TGCGCCAGCAGTTCGACTAGTGCTGAGACCCAGTACTTC
CASSSTSAETQYF
>TRBJ1-5|few|TRBD1|TRBV6-1
TGTGCCAGCACTCTACAGGGGTTCAATCAGCCCCAGCATTTT
CASTLQGFNQPQHF
>TRBJ1-4|-|-|TRBV7-2
TGTGCCAGCAGCCGTTATGCAACTAATGAAAAACTGTTTTTT
CASSRYATNEKLFF
>TRBJ2-1|-|-|TRBV21-1
TGTGCCAGCAGCAAATCGCGTATAGCGGGGGGGCGCAATGAGCAGTTCTTC
CASSKSRIAGGRNEQFF
>TRBJ1-4|-|-|TRBV28
TGTGCCAGCAGTTTACAGGGCGGTGAAAAACTGTTTTTT
CASSLQGGEKLFF
>TRBJ1-1|-|-|TRBV28
TGTGCCAGCAGTTTTCCGGGGGGTGAAGCTTTCTTT
CASSFPGGEAFF
>TRBJ1-2|-|-|TRBV9
TGTGCCAGCAGCGTAGAAGTCGGGGAGGTGGGAAGGTATGGCTACACCTTC
CASSVEVGEVGRYGYTF
>TRBJ2-7|once|-|TRBV5-1
TGCGCCAGCAGCTTTGGCAGCTACGAGCAGTACTTC
CASSFGSYEQYF
>TRBJ2-1|-|-|TRBV6-6
TGTGCCAGCAGAGATACAGGTGACAATGAGCAGTTCTTC
CASRDTGDNEQFF
>TRBJ2-1|-|-|TRBV29-1
TGCAGAGCGCAGAACAGACAGGAGCAGTTCTTC
CRAQNRQEQFF
>TRBJ2-7|-|-|TRBV11-3
TGTGCCAGCAGCTCACCCCCCGACAGGTCCCTTAGCTCCTACGAGCAGTACTTC
CASSSPPDRSLSSYEQYF
>TRBJ1-6|-|-|TRBV6-5
TGTGCCAGCAGAGACGGGAAGTTCCGCTCACCCCTCCACTTT
CASRDGKFRSPLHF
>TRBJ2-7|-|TRBD1|TRBV19
TGTGCCAGTAGTATTGCGACCGGGACAGGGGCCTACGAGCAGTACTTC
CASSIATGTGAYEQYF
>TRBJ1-6|once|TRBD1|TRBV6-6
TGTGCCAGCAGCCCGGGACAGGGGTTTTCACCCCTCCACTTT
CASSPGQGFSPLHF
>TRBJ1-3|-|TRBD1|TRBV6-1
TGTGCCAGCAGAGGACAGGGCTCTGGAAACACCATATATTTT
CASRGQGSGNTIYF
>TRBJ2-1|-|-|TRBV19
TGTGCCAGTAGTATAGGGCAGGGGTCCTACAATGAGCAGTTCTTC
CASSIGQGSYNEQFF
>TRBJ2-7|-|-|TRBV18
TGTGCCAGCTCACCGAGGGGGGGCCCCTACGAGCAGTACTTC
CASSPRGGPYEQYF
>TRBJ2-7|-|TRBD1|TRBV2
TGTGCCAGCAGTCGGACAGGAACCTACGAGCAGTACTTC
CASSRTGTYEQYF